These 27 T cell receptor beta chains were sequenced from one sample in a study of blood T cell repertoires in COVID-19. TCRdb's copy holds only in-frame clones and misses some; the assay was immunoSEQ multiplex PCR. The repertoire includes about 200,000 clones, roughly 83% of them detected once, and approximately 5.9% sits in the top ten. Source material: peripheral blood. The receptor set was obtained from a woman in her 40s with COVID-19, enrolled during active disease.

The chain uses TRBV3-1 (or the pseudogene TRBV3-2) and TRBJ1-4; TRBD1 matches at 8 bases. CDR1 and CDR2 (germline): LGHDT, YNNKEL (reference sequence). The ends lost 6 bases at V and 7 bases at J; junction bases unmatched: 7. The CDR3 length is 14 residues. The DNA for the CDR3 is TGTGCCAGCAGACCACAGGGGGAGGCTGAAAAACTGTTTTTT. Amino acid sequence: CASRPQGEAEKLFF.

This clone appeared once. The CDR3 here is CASSRTPSPDYGYTF. The CDR3 DNA follows: TGTGCCAGCAGCCGTACCCCATCACCAGACTATGGCTACACCTTC. The chain uses TRBV9 and TRBJ1-2, with unresolved D. The V gene lost 4 bases and the J gene lost 3 bases, with 16 bases spanning the gap. CDR3 length equals 15 residues. Germline V gene data show CDR1 as SGDLS and CDR2 as YYNGEE.

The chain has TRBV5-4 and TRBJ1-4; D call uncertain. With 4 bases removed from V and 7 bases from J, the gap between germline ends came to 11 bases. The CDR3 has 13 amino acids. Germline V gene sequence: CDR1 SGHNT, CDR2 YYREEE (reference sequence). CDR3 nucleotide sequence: TGTGCCAGCAGCAACGCAACGAGTGAAAAACTGTTTTTT. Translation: CASSNATSEKLFF.

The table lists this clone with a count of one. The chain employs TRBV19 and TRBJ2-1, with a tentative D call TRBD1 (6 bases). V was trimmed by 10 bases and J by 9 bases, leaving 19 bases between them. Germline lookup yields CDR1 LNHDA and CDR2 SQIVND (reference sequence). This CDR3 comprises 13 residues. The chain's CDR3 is CATSWVGAGEQFF. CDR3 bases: TGTGCCACTTCGTGGGTGGGGGCTGGTGAGCAGTTCTTC.

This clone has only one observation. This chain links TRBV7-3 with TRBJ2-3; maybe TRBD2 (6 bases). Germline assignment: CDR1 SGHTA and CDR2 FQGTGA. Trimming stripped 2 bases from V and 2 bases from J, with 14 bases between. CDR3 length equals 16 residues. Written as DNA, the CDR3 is TGTGCCAGCAGCTTATTAGGGCGGGGCAACACAGATACGCAGTATTTT. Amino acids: CASSLLGRGNTDTQYF. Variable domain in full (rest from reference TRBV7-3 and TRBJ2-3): GAGVSQTPSNKVTEKGKYVELRCDPISGHTALYWYRQSLGQGPEFLIYFQGTGAADDSGLPNDRFFAVRPEGSVSTLKIQRTERGDSAVYLCASSLLGRGNTDTQYFGPGTRLTVL.

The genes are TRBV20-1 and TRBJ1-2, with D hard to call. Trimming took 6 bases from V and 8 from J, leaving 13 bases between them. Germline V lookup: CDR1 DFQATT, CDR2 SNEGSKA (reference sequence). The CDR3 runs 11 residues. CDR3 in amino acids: CSALRGWGYTF. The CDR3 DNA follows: TGCAGTGCGCTCCGCGGTTGGGGCTACACCTTC.

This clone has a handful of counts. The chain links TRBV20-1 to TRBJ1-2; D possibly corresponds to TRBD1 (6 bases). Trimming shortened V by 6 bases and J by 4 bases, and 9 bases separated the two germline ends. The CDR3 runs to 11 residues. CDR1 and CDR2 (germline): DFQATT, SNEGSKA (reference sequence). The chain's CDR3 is CSAPDSYGYTF. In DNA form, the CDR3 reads TGCAGTGCGCCGGACAGCTATGGCTACACCTTC.

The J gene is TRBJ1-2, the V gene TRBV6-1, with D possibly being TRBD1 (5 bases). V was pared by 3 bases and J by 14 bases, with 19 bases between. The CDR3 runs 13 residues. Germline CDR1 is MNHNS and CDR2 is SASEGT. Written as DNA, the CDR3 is TGTGCCAGCAGTGACCAGCGTCCAGGGCTTAGAACCTTC. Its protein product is CASSDQRPGLRTF.

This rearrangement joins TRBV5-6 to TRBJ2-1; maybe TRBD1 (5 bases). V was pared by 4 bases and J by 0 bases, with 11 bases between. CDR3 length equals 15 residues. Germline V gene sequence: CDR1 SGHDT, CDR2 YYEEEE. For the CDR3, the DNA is TGTGCCAGCAGCAGGGGCTCCAGCTCCTACAATGAGCAGTTCTTC. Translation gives CASSRGSSSYNEQFF.

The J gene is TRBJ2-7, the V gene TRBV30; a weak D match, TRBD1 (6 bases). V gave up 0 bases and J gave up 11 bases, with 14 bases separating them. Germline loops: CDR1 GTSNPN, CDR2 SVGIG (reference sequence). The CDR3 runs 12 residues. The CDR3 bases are TGTGCCTGGAGTGTAAAAGGGGGAAAGGAGTACTTC. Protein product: CAWSVKGGKEYF.

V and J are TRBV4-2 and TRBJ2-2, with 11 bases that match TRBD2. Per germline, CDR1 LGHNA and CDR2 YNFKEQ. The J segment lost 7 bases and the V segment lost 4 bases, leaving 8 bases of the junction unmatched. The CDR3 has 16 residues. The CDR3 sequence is CASSLTLAGEDGELFF. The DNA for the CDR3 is TGTGCCAGCAGCCTTACACTAGCGGGGGAAGACGGGGAGCTGTTTTTT.

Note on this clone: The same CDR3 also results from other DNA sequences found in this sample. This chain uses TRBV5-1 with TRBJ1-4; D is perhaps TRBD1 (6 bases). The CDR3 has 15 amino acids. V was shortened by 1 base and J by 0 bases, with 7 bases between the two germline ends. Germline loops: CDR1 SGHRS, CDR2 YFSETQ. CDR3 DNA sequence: TGCGCCAGCAGCTTGTCAGGGGCAACTAATGAAAAACTGTTTTTT. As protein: CASSLSGATNEKLFF.

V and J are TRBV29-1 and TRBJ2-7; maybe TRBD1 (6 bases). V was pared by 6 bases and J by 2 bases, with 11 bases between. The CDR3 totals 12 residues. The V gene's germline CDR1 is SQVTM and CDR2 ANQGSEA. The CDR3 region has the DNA TGCAGCGTGGGACATTTTCCCTACGAGCAGTACTTC. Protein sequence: CSVGHFPYEQYF.

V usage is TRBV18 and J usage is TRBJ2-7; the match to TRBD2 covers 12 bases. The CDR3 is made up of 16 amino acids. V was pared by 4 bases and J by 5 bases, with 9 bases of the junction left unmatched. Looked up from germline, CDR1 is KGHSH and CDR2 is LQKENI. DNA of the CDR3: TGTGCCAGCTCACTGGCGCGGACTAGCGGGACAAACGAGCAGTACTTC. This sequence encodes CASSLARTSGTNEQYF.

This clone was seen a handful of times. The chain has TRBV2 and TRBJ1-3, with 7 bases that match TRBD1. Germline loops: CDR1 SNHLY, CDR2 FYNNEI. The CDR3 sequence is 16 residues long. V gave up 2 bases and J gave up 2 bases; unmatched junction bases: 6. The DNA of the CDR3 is TGTGCCAGCAGTGAAAACCAGGGGGGTACTGGAAACACCATATATTTT. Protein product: CASSENQGGTGNTIYF.

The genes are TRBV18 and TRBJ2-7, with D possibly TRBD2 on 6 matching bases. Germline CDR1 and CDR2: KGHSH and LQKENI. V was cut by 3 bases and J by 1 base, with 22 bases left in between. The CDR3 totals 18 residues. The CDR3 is CASSPTRGSPSQSYEQYF. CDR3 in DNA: TGTGCCAGCTCACCCACTCGGGGGAGCCCCTCCCAATCCTACGAGCAGTACTTC. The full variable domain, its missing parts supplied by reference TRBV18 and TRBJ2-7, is NAGVMQNPRHLVRRRGQEARLRCSPMKGHSHVYWYRQLPEEGLKFMVYLQKENIIDESGMPKERFSAEFPKEGPSILRIQQVVRGDSAAYFCASSPTRGSPSQSYEQYFGPGTRLTVT.

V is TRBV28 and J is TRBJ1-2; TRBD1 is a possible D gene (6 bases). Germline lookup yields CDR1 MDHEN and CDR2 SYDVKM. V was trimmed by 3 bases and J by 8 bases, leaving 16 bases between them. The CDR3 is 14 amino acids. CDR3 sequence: CASSLGGAPGGYTF. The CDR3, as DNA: TGTGCCAGCAGTTTGGGGGGGGCGCCGGGCGGCTACACCTTC.

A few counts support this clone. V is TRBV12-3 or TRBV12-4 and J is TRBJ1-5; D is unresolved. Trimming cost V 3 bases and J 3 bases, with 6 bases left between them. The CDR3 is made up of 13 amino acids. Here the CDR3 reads CASSLSYNQPQHF. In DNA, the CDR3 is TGTGCCAGCAGTTTGAGTTACAATCAGCCCCAGCATTTT.

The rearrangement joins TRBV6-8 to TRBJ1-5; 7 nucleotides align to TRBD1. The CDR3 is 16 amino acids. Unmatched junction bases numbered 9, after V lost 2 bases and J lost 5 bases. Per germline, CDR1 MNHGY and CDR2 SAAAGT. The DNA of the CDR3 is TGTGCCAGCAGTTACCGGACAGGTATGGGTTATCAGCCCCAGCATTTT. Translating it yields CASSYRTGMGYQPQHF.

The CDR3 sequence is CASSLVVGESGGYTF. The CDR3 DNA sequence: TGTGCCAGCAGCTTAGTAGTTGGGGAGTCGGGAGGCTACACCTTC. V is TRBV7-2 and J is TRBJ1-2; no clear D gene. The germline V gene has CDR1 SGHTA and CDR2 FQGNSA. The CDR3 covers 15 residues. Deletions cut 1 base from V and 8 bases from J, with 17 bases between.

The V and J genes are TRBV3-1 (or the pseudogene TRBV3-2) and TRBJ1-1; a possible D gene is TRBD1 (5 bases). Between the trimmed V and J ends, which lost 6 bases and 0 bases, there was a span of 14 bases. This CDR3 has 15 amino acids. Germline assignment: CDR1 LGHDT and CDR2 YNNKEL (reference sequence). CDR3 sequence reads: CASRPSDNMNTEAFF. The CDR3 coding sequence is TGTGCCAGCAGACCCTCGGACAATATGAACACTGAAGCTTTCTTT.

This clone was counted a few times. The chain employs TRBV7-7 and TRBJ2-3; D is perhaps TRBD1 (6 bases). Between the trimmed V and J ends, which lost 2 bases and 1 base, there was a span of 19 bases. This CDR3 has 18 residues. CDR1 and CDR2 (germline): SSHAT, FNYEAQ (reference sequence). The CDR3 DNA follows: TGTGCCAGCAGCTTACCGCCGGGACACCGGTGGGGCACAGATACGCAGTATTTT. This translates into CASSLPPGHRWGTDTQYF.

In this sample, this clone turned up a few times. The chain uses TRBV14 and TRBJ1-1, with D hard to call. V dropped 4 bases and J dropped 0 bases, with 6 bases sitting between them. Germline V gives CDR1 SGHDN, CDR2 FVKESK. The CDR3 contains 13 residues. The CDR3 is CASSLNMNTEAFF. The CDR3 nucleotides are TGTGCCAGCAGCCTTAACATGAACACTGAAGCTTTCTTT. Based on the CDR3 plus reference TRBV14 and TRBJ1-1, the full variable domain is EAGVTQFPSHSVIEKGQTVTLRCDPISGHDNLYWYRRVMGKEIKFLLHFVKESKQDESGMPNNRFLAERTGGTYSTLKVQPAELEDSGVYFCASSLNMNTEAFFGQGTRLTVV.

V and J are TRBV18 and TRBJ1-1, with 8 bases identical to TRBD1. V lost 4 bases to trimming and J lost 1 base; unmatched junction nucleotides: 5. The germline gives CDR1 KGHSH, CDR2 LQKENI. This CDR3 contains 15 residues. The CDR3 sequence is CASSRVGQGNTEAFF. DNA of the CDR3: TGTGCCAGCTCACGGGTAGGACAGGGGAACACTGAAGCTTTCTTT.

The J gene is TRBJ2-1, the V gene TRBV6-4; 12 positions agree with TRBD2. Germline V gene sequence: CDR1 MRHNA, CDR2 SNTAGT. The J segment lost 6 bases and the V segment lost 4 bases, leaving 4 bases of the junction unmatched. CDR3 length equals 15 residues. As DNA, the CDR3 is TGTGCCAGCAGTGCACTAGCGGGGGGTTCCAATGAGCAGTTCTTC. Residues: CASSALAGGSNEQFF.

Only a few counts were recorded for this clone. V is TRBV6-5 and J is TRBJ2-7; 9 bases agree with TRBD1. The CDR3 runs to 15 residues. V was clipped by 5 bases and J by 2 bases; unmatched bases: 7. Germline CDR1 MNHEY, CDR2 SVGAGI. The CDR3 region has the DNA TGTGCCAGCAGTACATGGACAGGGGACCCCTACGAGCAGTACTTC. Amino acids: CASSTWTGDPYEQYF.

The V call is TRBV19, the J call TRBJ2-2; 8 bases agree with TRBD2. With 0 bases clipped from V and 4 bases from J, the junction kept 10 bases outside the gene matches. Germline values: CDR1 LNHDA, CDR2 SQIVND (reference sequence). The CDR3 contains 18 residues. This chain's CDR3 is CASSIDPGGLVTTGELFF. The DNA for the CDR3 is TGTGCCAGTAGTATAGATCCGGGGGGACTAGTCACCACCGGGGAGCTGTTTTTT.